The T cell receptor (beta chain) under discussion was sequenced for a study of blood T cells in healthy people across ages. General study points: Higher naive T cell percentage went strongly together with higher TCR beta diversity. Any changes in expanded clonotypes were possibly confounded, as donor CMV status remained unknown.

Russia was home to the donors, healthy Caucasian individuals aged roughly 6 to 100. Every donor provided 9.5 to 10 milliliters of peripheral blood. Germline CDR1 reads DFQATT; CDR2 reads SNEGSKA (reference sequence). This CDR3 spans 15 amino acids. The V gene end was trimmed by 6 bases and the J gene end by 2 bases; junction bases not matched to a gene: 8. Worth noting for this clonotype: Its specificity is unknown.

The authors ran a second PCR of 7 to 11 cycles using a sample-barcoded 5' primer and a J-beta primer mix. TCRdb fed the 5' RACE reads into MiXCR, producing one record per CDR3 protein. Among 1.5 million to 1.9 million distinct CDR3 sequences listed, 35% to 45% were seen once. Sequencing was carried out using blood. This TCR came from a woman aged 18-29 years in good health. This chain links TRBV20-1 with TRBJ2-1; 9 nucleotides align to TRBD2. The CDR3 loop is CSAKTSGGAYNEQFF. As DNA, the CDR3 is TGCAGTGCAAAGACTAGCGGAGGGGCCTACAATGAGCAGTTCTTC.